The 21 T cell receptor beta chains in this list originate from one sample, sequenced in a study of CD8 T cells in Susac syndrome. Reverse transcription of roughly 0.5 to 1 ug RNA was carried out with random hexamers. TCRdb redid the calling of the immunoSEQ multiplex PCR reads with MiXCR, one entry per CDR3 protein. The data contain some 300,000 distinct CDR3 sequences, approximately 81% of them seen just once; the ten biggest clones take up about 0.11%. Sequencing input: CD8+ T cells from PBMCs. All receptors come from a human donor with multiple sclerosis.

The CDR3 DNA reads as TGTGCCTGGGGGTACAGCTCCTACAATGAGCAGTTCTTC. As protein: CAWGYSSYNEQFF. The rearrangement joins TRBV30 to TRBJ2-1, with D unresolved. V lost 5 bases and J 0 bases, leaving 8 bases between the germline ends. Germline-derived CDR1 and CDR2 are GTSNPN and SVGIG (reference sequence). There are 13 residues in the CDR3.

The chain combines TRBV7-6 with TRBJ2-7; tentatively, D is TRBD1 (5 bases). The V gene's germline CDR1 is SGHVS and CDR2 FNYEAQ. V lost 1 base to trimming and J lost 4 bases, with 8 bases between them. This CDR3 spans 13 amino acids. The CDR3 region has the DNA TGTGCCAGCAGCTTAGGACAGATGTACGAGCAGTACTTC. Translating it yields CASSLGQMYEQYF. The full variable domain, in which reference TRBV7-6 and TRBJ2-7 provide the parts outside the CDR3, is GAGVSQSPRYKVTKRGQDVALRCDPISGHVSLYWYRQALGQGPEFLTYFNYEAQQDKSGLPNDRFSAERPEGSISTLTIQRTEQRDSAMYRCASSLGQMYEQYFGPGTRLTVT.

V usage is TRBV12-5 and J usage is TRBJ1-1; D gene unclear. CDR1 and CDR2 from the germline V gene are LGHNT and FRNRAP. The CDR3 extends over 14 amino acids. V lost 3 bases and J lost 1, with 9 bases in between. This CDR3 is CASGFLKGNTEAFF. The CDR3 DNA follows: TGTGCTAGTGGTTTTCTTAAGGGGAACACTGAAGCTTTCTTT.

This chain links TRBV6-1 with TRBJ1-6; TRBD1 might be the D (6 bases). Per germline, CDR1 MNHNS and CDR2 SASEGT. The CDR3 extends over 20 amino acids. Trimming left V 5 bases short and J 1 base short, with 24 bases between. As DNA, the CDR3 is TGTGCCAGCAGTCAAGGAGGAGAGGGACAACGCTTATCCTATAATTCACCCCTCCACTTT. Amino acid sequence: CASSQGGEGQRLSYNSPLHF.

The V gene is TRBV24-1, the J gene TRBJ2-1; TRBD2 matches at 8 bases. CDR3 length: 13 amino acids. The ends lost 9 bases at V and 9 bases at J; junction bases unmatched: 9. Germline CDR1 is KGHDR and CDR2 is SFDVKD. The CDR3 protein is CATSGLVISEQFF. DNA for the CDR3: TGTGCCACCTCGGGACTAGTAATTAGTGAGCAGTTCTTC.

The rearrangement links TRBV4-1 to TRBJ1-2, with a possible D match to TRBD1 (5 bases). The CDR3 consists of 16 residues. Germline CDR1 reads MGHRA; CDR2 reads YSYEKL. V lost 0 bases and J 4 bases, leaving 15 bases between the germline ends. The CDR3 reads CASSQDVMRDRYGYTF. In DNA, the CDR3 is TGCGCCAGCAGCCAAGATGTGATGCGGGACCGCTATGGCTACACCTTC.

The chain employs TRBV7-9 and TRBJ2-7; either TRBD1 or TRBD2 may fit D (5 bases each). The J call is in doubt because the DNA end fits TRBJ2-3 better. Germline-derived CDR1 and CDR2 are SEHNR and FQNEAQ (reference sequence). This CDR3 region has 12 residues. CDR3 nucleotide sequence: TGTGCCAGCAGCTTAGGAGGGGATGAGCAGTATTTT. Encoded protein: CASSLGGDEQYF.

This clonotype appeared once. The chain is built from TRBV4-1 and TRBJ2-7; 12 bases map to TRBD2. Trimming cost V 1 base and J 4 bases; bases outside gene matches: 8. Germline V gene data show CDR1 as MGHRA and CDR2 as YSYEKL. This CDR3 is built from 17 residues. In DNA form, the CDR3 reads TGCGCCAGCAGCCAAGCCCCGACTAGCGGGAGTACGTACGAGCAGTACTTC. Translated, it gives CASSQAPTSGSTYEQYF.

In nucleotides, the CDR3 is TGTGCCAGCAGTGTCGACAGGGGTTCAAGTGGCAATCAGCCCCAGCATTTT. Its translation is CASSVDRGSSGNQPQHF. V is TRBV6-1 and J is TRBJ1-5, with 8 bases identical to TRBD1. After removal of 4 bases from V and 2 bases from J, the junction contained 10 bases not matched to a gene. This CDR3 spans 17 amino acids. From germline, CDR1 is MNHNS and CDR2 SASEGT.

This chain links TRBV9 with TRBJ2-2; D is ambiguous. The V gene's germline CDR1 is SGDLS and CDR2 YYNGEE. The CDR3 runs to 13 residues. The V and J ends lost 0 bases and 6 bases respectively, with 6 bases between them. The CDR3 bases are TGTGCCAGCAGCGTAGGACGGTCCGGGGAGCTGTTTTTT. Residues: CASSVGRSGELFF.

The gene calls are TRBV10-3 and TRBJ2-7, with TRBD2 identical over 11 bases. Germline lookup yields CDR1 ENHRY and CDR2 SYGVKD. The CDR3 loop spans 15 amino acids. The J segment lost 2 bases and the V segment lost 4 bases, leaving 4 bases of the junction unmatched. CDR3 loop: CAISGTSGSTYEQYF. The CDR3 bases are TGTGCCATCAGTGGGACTAGCGGGTCTACCTACGAGCAGTACTTC.

The chain couples TRBV4-1 to TRBJ1-4; TRBD1 aligns across 7 bases. This CDR3 is 15 amino acids long. Looked up from germline, CDR1 is MGHRA and CDR2 is YSYEKL. V lost 3 bases and J lost 5; bases outside the gene matches: 6. The CDR3 DNA reads as TGCGCCAGCAGCCACCGACAGGGAGGGAATGAAAAACTGTTTTTT. It specifies CASSHRQGGNEKLFF.

A remark on this clonotype: The junction departs from germline at one end; a sequencing error may be responsible. This chain links TRBV29-1 with TRBJ2-1; 12 bases line up with TRBD2. There are 16 residues in the CDR3. Germline V lookup: CDR1 SQVTM, CDR2 ANQGSEA. CDR3 sequence reads: CGVEGLAGPSYNEQFF. In DNA form, the CDR3 reads TGCGGCGTCGAGGGACTAGCGGGCCCCTCCTACAATGAGCAGTTCTTC.

This clonotype was observed a handful of times. V and J are TRBV6-6 and TRBJ2-7, with D possibly TRBD1 on 7 matching bases. Germline values: CDR1 MNHNY, CDR2 SVGAGI (reference sequence). V was shortened by 2 bases and J by 4 bases, with 15 bases between the two germline ends. The CDR3 sequence is 15 residues long. CDR3 coding DNA: TGTGCCAGCAGTTACAGGGCAGGGGGAGGATACGAGCAGTACTTC. This gives the protein CASSYRAGGGYEQYF.

This clonotype was seen a few times. The J gene is TRBJ1-1, the V gene TRBV9, with D maybe TRBD1 (6 bases). CDR1 and CDR2 (germline): SGDLS, YYNGEE. The CDR3 length is 13 residues. Trimming took off 3 bases at V and 6 bases at J, with 12 bases between the two ends. The CDR3 DNA reads as TGTGCCAGCAGCGGTACAGGGTGCTCTGAAGCTTTCTTT. It is translated as CASSGTGCSEAFF.

Note on this clonotype: The junction and the germline gene differ at one end; a read error may be behind it. The V call is TRBV7-9, the J call TRBJ2-7; 8 nucleotides line up with TRBD1. There are 16 residues in the CDR3. In germline, CDR1 is SEHNR, CDR2 FQNEAQ (reference sequence). CDR3 loop: CDSRPPPGQEAYEQYF. The DNA for the CDR3 is TGTGACAGCAGACCCCCCCCGGGACAGGAAGCCTACGAGCAGTACTTC.

V and J are TRBV3-1 and TRBJ2-7, with a possible D match to TRBD2 (6 bases). The germline V gene encodes CDR1 LGHDT and CDR2 YNNKEL (reference sequence). Trimming stripped 1 base from V and 4 bases from J, with 14 bases between. This CDR3 region has 15 residues. The CDR3 bases are TGTGCCAGCAGCCAAGTCCCGGGAGCGGAATACGAGCAGTACTTC. It specifies CASSQVPGAEYEQYF.

CDR3 nucleotide sequence: TGTGCCAGCAGTTACGTCAGGGTCGTCGGCGGGGAGCTGTTTTTT. This sequence encodes CASSYVRVVGGELFF. The chain employs TRBV27 and TRBJ2-2; D might be TRBD1 (5 bases). The CDR3 covers 15 residues. CDR1 MNHEY and CDR2 SMNVEV come from the germline V gene (reference sequence). The V end was cut by 4 bases, the J end by 7 bases, with 16 bases between.

The chain carries TRBV25-1 and TRBJ2-7; D is possibly TRBD1 (6 bases). Per the germline V gene, CDR1 is MGHDK and CDR2 is SYGVNS. There are 14 residues in the CDR3. The V gene lost 7 bases and the J gene lost 6 bases, with 19 bases spanning the gap. CDR3 in DNA: TGTGCCAGCACTCCCGGGACACTTGTTTCCGAGCAGTACTTC. Protein sequence: CASTPGTLVSEQYF.

This chain links TRBV11-1 with TRBJ2-4, with TRBD1 identical over 8 bases. Germline CDR1 SGHAT, CDR2 FQDESV (reference sequence). CDR3 length: 19 residues. The V segment lost 0 bases and the J segment 0 bases; nucleotides outside the gene matches: 10. The CDR3 DNA sequence: TGTGCCAGCAGCTTAGCGCCCGACAGGGGACGACTAGCCAAAAACATTCAGTACTTC. It encodes CASSLAPDRGRLAKNIQYF.

This clonotype occurred a few times. The chain is built from TRBV6-5 and TRBJ2-1; maybe TRBD1 (5 bases). Looked up from germline, CDR1 is MNHEY and CDR2 is SVGAGI. V was clipped by 6 bases and J by 6 bases, with 12 bases between them. This CDR3 has 13 amino acids. The CDR3 reads CASSLGRVNEQFF. The CDR3, as DNA: TGTGCCAGCAGCTTAGGCAGGGTCAATGAGCAGTTCTTC.